This is a list of T cell receptor beta chains from one sample in a study of cytomegalovirus exposure and HLA in healthy donors. The data were produced by immunoSEQ multiplex PCR, yet TCRdb's version contains in-frame clones alone and is incomplete. The sample holds roughly 130,000 clones; more than 55% are singletons and the top ten take 6% to 8%. Specimen: PBMCs. The receptors shown here come from a woman aged 60-75 years in good health and CMV-seronegative. The CDR3 runs from the conserved cysteine through the conserved F or W. D genes are given only for firm matches. A clone size is listed for some rows: how often the clone was seen (once, few, many), or a class if it is expanded.

.	.	TRBV21-1	TRBJ1-2	CASSKVGEGDNYGYTF	TGTGCCAGCAGCAAAGTAGGGGAAGGAGATAACTATGGCTACACCTTC
few	TRBD2	TRBV7-9	TRBJ2-6	CASSFGGSGANVLTF	TGTGCCAGCAGCTTCGGGGGGTCTGGGGCCAACGTCCTGACTTTC
few	.	TRBV7-3	TRBJ2-1	CASSLLINNEQFF	TGTGCCAGCAGCTTATTAATTAACAATGAGCAGTTCTTC
.	TRBD2	TRBV5-4	TRBJ2-2	CASSPFGGGGIGELFF	TGTGCCAGCAGCCCGTTCGGCGGGGGGGGGATCGGGGAGCTGTTTTTT
few	.	TRBV12-5	TRBJ2-7	CASGLVRRGAYEQYF	TGTGCTAGTGGTTTGGTACGCAGGGGCGCCTACGAGCAGTACTTC
.	.	TRBV9	TRBJ2-1	CASSGRDPRGNEQFF	TGTGCCAGCAGCGGAAGGGATCCACGAGGGAATGAGCAGTTCTTC
.	TRBD2	TRBV27	TRBJ2-1	CASSGGERVLLNEQFF	TGTGCCAGCAGTGGGGGGGAGCGGGTGTTGCTCAATGAGCAGTTCTTC
.	.	TRBV4-3	TRBJ2-5	CASSQDAPGGLETQYF	TGCGCCAGCAGCCAAGATGCCCCCGGGGGTCTGGAGACCCAGTACTTC
.	TRBD2	TRBV4-1	TRBJ2-7	CASSQDLGTGTSVAREQYF	TGCGCCAGCAGCCAAGATCTAGGGACCGGGACTAGCGTTGCTCGCGAGCAGTACTTC
.	TRBD2	TRBV6-1	TRBJ2-1	CASSGERGRTYNEQFF	TGTGCCAGCAGTGGGGAGCGGGGGCGAACCTACAATGAGCAGTTCTTC
.	TRBD1	TRBV9	TRBJ1-6	CASSSSAGGFNSPLHF	TGTGCCAGCAGCTCTAGCGCAGGGGGCTTTAATTCACCCCTCCACTTT
.	.	TRBV9	TRBJ2-1	CASSVRWSEQFF	TGTGCCAGCAGCGTGCGGTGGAGTGAGCAGTTCTTC
.	.	TRBV28	TRBJ2-7	CASSYGVTSYEQYF	TGTGCCAGCAGTTACGGGGTCACCTCCTACGAGCAGTACTTC
once	TRBD1	TRBV27	TRBJ2-1	CASSSITGTGVNNEQFF	TGTGCCAGCAGTTCGATCACCGGGACAGGGGTCAACAATGAGCAGTTCTTC